Listed below are T cell receptor beta chains from one sample, sequenced in a study of cytomegalovirus exposure and HLA in healthy donors. Assay: immunoSEQ multiplex PCR; the TCRdb copy retains only in-frame clones and omits some. Among 250,000 or so clones listed, around 90% were seen once. Source material: PBMCs. These receptors all stem from a girl aged 2 to 10 in good health and CMV-seronegative. The CDR3 runs from the conserved cysteine through the conserved F or W. Each record gives: V gene, D gene, J gene, clone size, CDR3 DNA, CDR3 protein. D genes are given only for firm matches. Rows may omit the clone size; those that give it use once, few, many or a size class.

>TRBV6-6|TRBD2|TRBJ2-5|-
TGTGCCAGCAGCGCCGGGACTAGCCCAGGAGAGACCCAGTACTTC
CASSAGTSPGETQYF
>TRBV29-1|TRBD1|TRBJ1-2|-
TGCAGCGTTGGGGACAGCCTTCTTGGCTATGGCTACACCTTC
CSVGDSLLGYGYTF
>TRBV7-8|-|TRBJ2-7|-
TGTGCCAGCAGCTTACTACTCCGCGAGCAGTACTTC
CASSLLLREQYF
>TRBV25-1|-|TRBJ1-1|-
TGTGCCAGCACCGGGGGACCGAACACTGAAGCTTTCTTT
CASTGGPNTEAFF
>TRBV5-4|-|TRBJ2-1|few
TGTGCCAGCAGCTTGGGTTCGAGCTCCTACAATGAGCAGTTCTTC
CASSLGSSSYNEQFF
>TRBV30|-|TRBJ2-7|-
TGTGCCTGGAGTGTGACATTAACCGAGCAGTACTTC
CAWSVTLTEQYF
>TRBV5-1|TRBD2|TRBJ2-1|-
TGCGCCAGCAGCAACCCGACTAGCGGGGTCTCCTACAATGAGCAGTTCTTC
CASSNPTSGVSYNEQFF
>TRBV5-4|TRBD2|TRBJ2-1|-
TGTGCCAGCAGCTTGGGCAGCTGGCGGGGGGAAGATGAGCAGTTCTTC
CASSLGSWRGEDEQFF
>TRBV9|-|TRBJ1-2|-
TGTGCCAGCGCGAAGGAGCAGGGAACCTATGGCTACACCTTC
CASAKEQGTYGYTF
>TRBV15|-|TRBJ1-1|-
TGTGCCACCGACGACAGCCAGAACACTGAAGCTTTCTTT
CATDDSQNTEAFF
>TRBV10-3|TRBD2|TRBJ2-5|-
TGTGCCATCAGTGAACGCCTTCAGGCGGGAGTGTCAGAGACCCAGTACTTC
CAISERLQAGVSETQYF
>TRBV19|-|TRBJ1-3|-
TGTGCCAGTAGTATTTCCGGGTCGTCTGGAAACACCATATATTTT
CASSISGSSGNTIYF